This T cell receptor (beta chain) was captured in a study of T cell responses to AZD1222 COVID-19 vaccine. The study, taken as a whole, reports: Baseline serostatus was positive in only six AZD1222 recipients. Clonal diversity was possibly underestimated, and the donors were mostly white British, with more females. Regions 160-218 and 743-854 held dominance among vaccine-associated CD4 TCRs, which spanned spike.

On this clone: No antigen is known for it.

Measured with immunoSEQ multiplex PCR; TCRdb has only the in-frame clones, and not every one. In the table there are over 120,000 clones, more than 85% of which are singletons. The CDR3 consists of 15 residues. After removal of 3 bases from V and 7 bases from J, the junction contained 9 bases not matched to a gene. Per germline, CDR1 ENHRY and CDR2 SYGVKD. Samples with a second dose at about 4 or about 12 weeks were pooled together. The chain has TRBV10-3 and TRBJ1-2, with 9 bases lining up with TRBD1. The source is an adult who received the AZD1222 COVID-19 vaccine. The starting material was peripheral blood, obtained 28 days after the second AZD1222 dose. The CDR3 spells CAISERSGTGFGYTF. The CDR3 DNA is TGTGCCATCAGTGAAAGGTCCGGGACAGGGTTTGGCTACACCTTC.